These T cell receptor beta chains were read from a single sample in a study of blood T cell repertoires in COVID-19. The assay was immunoSEQ multiplex PCR, and TCRdb's table has in-frame clones only and misses some. The table has roughly 230,000 clones, 84% seen once; the top ten hold roughly 3.1%. Specimen: PBMCs or T cells enriched from blood (not recorded which). These receptors were taken from a man aged 50 to 60 who had recovered from COVID-19. Both conserved end residues are part of each CDR3. The order of the fields is V gene, J gene, D gene, clone size, CDR3 DNA, CDR3 protein. The D gene is left open where the match is weak. Size is stated for part of the rows, as once, few or many counts, or as a class when the clone is expanded.

>TRBV29-1|TRBJ2-7|TRBD2|.
TGCAGCGTCACCGGGACTAGCGGGATGTCCTACGAGCAGTACTTC
CSVTGTSGMSYEQYF
>TRBV11-2|TRBJ1-1|TRBD1|.
TGTGCCAGCGGAATCGACAGGGGCGGCACTGAAGCTTTCTTT
CASGIDRGGTEAFF
>TRBV3-1/TRBV3-2|TRBJ2-5|.|few
TGTGCCAGCAGCCAACGCGGGTTAGAGACCCAGTACTTC
CASSQRGLETQYF
>TRBV3-1/TRBV3-2|TRBJ2-3|TRBD1|few
TGTGCCAGCAGCTATTTACCGGGACAGGGTTACACAGATACGCAGTATTTT
CASSYLPGQGYTDTQYF
>TRBV21-1|TRBJ1-1|.|.
TGTGTGGCGGGTGCAGGGAGGCACACTGAAGCTTTCTTT
CVAGAGRHTEAFF
>TRBV7-2|TRBJ2-2|.|.
TGTGCCAGCAGCTTAACGCGGGGGCCGGGCACCGGGGAGCTGTTTTTT
CASSLTRGPGTGELFF
>TRBV28|TRBJ2-1|TRBD1|.
TGTGCCAGCAGTTTCCCGGGGACAGGGTGGGATGAGCAGTTCTTC
CASSFPGTGWDEQFF
>TRBV3-1/TRBV3-2|TRBJ1-4|.|.
TGTGCCAGCAGCCACGGACAGTACAATGAAAAACTGTTTTTT
CASSHGQYNEKLFF
>TRBV21-1|TRBJ2-1|.|.
TGTGCCAGCCGCCCGGAGGGACAGGGGGCGCGAAATGAGCAGTTCTTC
CASRPEGQGARNEQFF
>TRBV5-1|TRBJ2-3|TRBD1|.
TGCGCCAGCAGCCCAAGACAGGGGGGTGCAGATACGCAGTATTTT
CASSPRQGGADTQYF
>TRBV3-1/TRBV3-2|TRBJ1-2|.|.
TGTGCCAGCAGCCCCGGGGTCGGCTACACCTTC
CASSPGVGYTF
>TRBV19|TRBJ2-2|.|few
TGTGCCAGTAGGCGTGGGAGGAACACCGGGGAGCTGTTTTTT
CASRRGRNTGELFF
>TRBV2|TRBJ2-3|.|once
TGTGCCAGCAGGGACTTTTTCACAGATACGCAGTATTTT
CASRDFFTDTQYF
>TRBV7-9|TRBJ1-6|.|.
TGTGCCAGCCAAAGGGAGGACGGGAATTCACCCCTCCACTTT
CASQREDGNSPLHF
>TRBV6-4|TRBJ2-2|TRBD2|.
TGTGCCAGCAGTGCGGGACTGGGGACTAGCGTCGCCGGGGAGCTGTTTTTT
CASSAGLGTSVAGELFF
>TRBV6-6|TRBJ1-5|.|.
TGTGCCAGCAGTTACGAGATGACAAATCAGCCCCAGCATTTT
CASSYEMTNQPQHF
>TRBV14|TRBJ2-7|TRBD1|.
TGTGCCAGCAGCCAAGGTTTCGGGACAGGGGTCCACGAGCAGTACTTC
CASSQGFGTGVHEQYF